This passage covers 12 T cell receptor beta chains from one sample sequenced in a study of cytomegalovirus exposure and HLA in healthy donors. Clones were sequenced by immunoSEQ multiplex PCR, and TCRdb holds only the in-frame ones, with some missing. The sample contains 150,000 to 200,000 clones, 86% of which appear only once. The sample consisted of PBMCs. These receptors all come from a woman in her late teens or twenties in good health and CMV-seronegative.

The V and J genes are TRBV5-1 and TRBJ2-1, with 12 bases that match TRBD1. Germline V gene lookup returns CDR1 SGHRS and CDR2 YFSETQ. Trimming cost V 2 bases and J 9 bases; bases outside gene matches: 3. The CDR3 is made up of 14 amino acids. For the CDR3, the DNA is TGCGCCAGCAGCTTAGGGACAGGGGGCATTGAGCAGTTCTTC. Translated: CASSLGTGGIEQFF.

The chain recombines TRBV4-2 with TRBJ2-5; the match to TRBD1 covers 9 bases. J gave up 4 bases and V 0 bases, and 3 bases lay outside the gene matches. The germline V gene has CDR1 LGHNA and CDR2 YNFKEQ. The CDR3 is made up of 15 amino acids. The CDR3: CASSQDTGGRETQYF. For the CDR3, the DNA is TGTGCCAGCAGCCAAGATACAGGGGGCAGAGAGACCCAGTACTTC.

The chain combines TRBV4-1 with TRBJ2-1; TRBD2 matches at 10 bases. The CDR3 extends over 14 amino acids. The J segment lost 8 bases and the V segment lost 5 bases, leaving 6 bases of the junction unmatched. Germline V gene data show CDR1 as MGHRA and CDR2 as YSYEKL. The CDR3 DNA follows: TGCGCCAGCAGCGGGCTAGCGGGAGTCTATGAGCAGTTCTTC. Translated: CASSGLAGVYEQFF.

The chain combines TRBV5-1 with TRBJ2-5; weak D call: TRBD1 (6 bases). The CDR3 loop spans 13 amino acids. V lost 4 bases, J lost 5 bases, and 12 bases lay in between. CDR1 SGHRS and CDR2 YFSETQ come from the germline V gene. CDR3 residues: CASSATGMETQYF. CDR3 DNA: TGCGCCAGCAGCGCGACAGGAATGGAGACCCAGTACTTC.

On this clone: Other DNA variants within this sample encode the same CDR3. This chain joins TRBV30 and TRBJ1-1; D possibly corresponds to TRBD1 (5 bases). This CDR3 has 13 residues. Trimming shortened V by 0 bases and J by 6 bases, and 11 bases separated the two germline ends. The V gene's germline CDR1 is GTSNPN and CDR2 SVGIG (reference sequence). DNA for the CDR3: TGTGCCTGGAGTGTAAGGGGTGGCGCTGAAGCTTTCTTT. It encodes CAWSVRGGAEAFF. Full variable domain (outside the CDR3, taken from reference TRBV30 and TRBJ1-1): SQTIHQWPATLVQPVGSPLSLECTVEGTSNPNLYWYRQAAGRGLQLLFYSVGIGQISSEVPQNLSASRPQDRQFILSSKKLLLSDSGFYLCAWSVRGGAEAFFGQGTRLTVV.

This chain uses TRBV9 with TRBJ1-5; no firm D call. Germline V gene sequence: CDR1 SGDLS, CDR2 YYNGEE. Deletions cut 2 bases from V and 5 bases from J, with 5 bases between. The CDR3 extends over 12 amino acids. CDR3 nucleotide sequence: TGTGCCAGCAGCGTGGGCGATCAGCCCCAGCATTTT. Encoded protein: CASSVGDQPQHF.

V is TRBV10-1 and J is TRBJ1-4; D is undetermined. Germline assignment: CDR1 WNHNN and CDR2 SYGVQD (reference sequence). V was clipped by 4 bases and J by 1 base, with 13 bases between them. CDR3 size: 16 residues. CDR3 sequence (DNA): TGCGCCAGCAGTGTTGGAGGGTTTGGAACTAATGAAAAACTGTTTTTT. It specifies CASSVGGFGTNEKLFF.

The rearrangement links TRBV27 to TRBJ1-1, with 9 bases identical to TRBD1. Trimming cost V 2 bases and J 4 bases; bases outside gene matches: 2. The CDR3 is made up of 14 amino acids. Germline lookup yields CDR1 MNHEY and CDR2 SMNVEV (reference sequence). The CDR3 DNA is TGTGCCAGCAGTTTAGGACAGGGGAGCACTGAAGCTTTCTTT. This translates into CASSLGQGSTEAFF.

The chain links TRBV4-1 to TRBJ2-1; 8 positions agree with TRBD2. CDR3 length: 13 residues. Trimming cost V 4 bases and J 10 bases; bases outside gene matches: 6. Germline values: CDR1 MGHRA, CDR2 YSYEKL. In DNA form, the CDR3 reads TGCGCCAGCAGCCCGGGGGGGGCCATGGAGCAGTTCTTC. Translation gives CASSPGGAMEQFF.

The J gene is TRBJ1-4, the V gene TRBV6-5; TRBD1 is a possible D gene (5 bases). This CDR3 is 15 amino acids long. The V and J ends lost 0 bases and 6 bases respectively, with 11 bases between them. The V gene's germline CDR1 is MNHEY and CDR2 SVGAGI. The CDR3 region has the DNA TGTGCCAGCAGTTACTCGACAGTTACGGATGAAAAACTGTTTTTT. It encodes CASSYSTVTDEKLFF.

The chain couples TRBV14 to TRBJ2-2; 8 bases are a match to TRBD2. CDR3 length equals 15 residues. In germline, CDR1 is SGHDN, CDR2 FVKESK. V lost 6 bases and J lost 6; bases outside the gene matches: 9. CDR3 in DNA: TGTGCCAGCAGTGAGCGGGGGATTTTCGCCGGGGAGCTGTTTTTT. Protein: CASSERGIFAGELFF.

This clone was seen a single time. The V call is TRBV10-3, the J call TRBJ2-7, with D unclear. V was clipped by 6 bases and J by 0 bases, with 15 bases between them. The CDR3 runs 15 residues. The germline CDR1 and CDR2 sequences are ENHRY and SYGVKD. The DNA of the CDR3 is TGTGCCATCAGCTCCCCTACCAAAAACTCCTACGAGCAGTACTTC. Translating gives CAISSPTKNSYEQYF.